The clone carrying this T cell receptor (beta chain) was found once. Germline loops: CDR1 SGHDT, CDR2 YYEEEE. The V end was cut by 2 bases, the J end by 3 bases, with 2 bases between. The CDR3 has 11 amino acids. This entry comes from a study of control samples from healthy donors and cancer patients. TCRdb keeps only in-frame clones here, not all; method: immunoSEQ multiplex PCR. There are some 18,000 clones in the sample; 84% occur only once, and about 29% lies in the top ten. The TCR sequence derives from a woman aged 70-85 years with lung cancer. The J gene is TRBJ2-5, the V gene TRBV5-6; unclear D gene. Sequencing used PBMCs. This CDR3 reads CASSFEETQYF. The CDR3, as DNA: TGTGCCAGCAGCTTCGAAGAGACCCAGTACTTC. The whole variable domain, remainder taken from reference TRBV5-6 and TRBJ2-5, is DAGVTQSPTHLIKTRGQQVTLRCSPKSGHDTVSWYQQALGQGPQFIFQYYEEEERQRGNFPDRFSGHQFPNYSSELNVNALLLGDSALYLCASSFEETQYFGPGTRLLVL.